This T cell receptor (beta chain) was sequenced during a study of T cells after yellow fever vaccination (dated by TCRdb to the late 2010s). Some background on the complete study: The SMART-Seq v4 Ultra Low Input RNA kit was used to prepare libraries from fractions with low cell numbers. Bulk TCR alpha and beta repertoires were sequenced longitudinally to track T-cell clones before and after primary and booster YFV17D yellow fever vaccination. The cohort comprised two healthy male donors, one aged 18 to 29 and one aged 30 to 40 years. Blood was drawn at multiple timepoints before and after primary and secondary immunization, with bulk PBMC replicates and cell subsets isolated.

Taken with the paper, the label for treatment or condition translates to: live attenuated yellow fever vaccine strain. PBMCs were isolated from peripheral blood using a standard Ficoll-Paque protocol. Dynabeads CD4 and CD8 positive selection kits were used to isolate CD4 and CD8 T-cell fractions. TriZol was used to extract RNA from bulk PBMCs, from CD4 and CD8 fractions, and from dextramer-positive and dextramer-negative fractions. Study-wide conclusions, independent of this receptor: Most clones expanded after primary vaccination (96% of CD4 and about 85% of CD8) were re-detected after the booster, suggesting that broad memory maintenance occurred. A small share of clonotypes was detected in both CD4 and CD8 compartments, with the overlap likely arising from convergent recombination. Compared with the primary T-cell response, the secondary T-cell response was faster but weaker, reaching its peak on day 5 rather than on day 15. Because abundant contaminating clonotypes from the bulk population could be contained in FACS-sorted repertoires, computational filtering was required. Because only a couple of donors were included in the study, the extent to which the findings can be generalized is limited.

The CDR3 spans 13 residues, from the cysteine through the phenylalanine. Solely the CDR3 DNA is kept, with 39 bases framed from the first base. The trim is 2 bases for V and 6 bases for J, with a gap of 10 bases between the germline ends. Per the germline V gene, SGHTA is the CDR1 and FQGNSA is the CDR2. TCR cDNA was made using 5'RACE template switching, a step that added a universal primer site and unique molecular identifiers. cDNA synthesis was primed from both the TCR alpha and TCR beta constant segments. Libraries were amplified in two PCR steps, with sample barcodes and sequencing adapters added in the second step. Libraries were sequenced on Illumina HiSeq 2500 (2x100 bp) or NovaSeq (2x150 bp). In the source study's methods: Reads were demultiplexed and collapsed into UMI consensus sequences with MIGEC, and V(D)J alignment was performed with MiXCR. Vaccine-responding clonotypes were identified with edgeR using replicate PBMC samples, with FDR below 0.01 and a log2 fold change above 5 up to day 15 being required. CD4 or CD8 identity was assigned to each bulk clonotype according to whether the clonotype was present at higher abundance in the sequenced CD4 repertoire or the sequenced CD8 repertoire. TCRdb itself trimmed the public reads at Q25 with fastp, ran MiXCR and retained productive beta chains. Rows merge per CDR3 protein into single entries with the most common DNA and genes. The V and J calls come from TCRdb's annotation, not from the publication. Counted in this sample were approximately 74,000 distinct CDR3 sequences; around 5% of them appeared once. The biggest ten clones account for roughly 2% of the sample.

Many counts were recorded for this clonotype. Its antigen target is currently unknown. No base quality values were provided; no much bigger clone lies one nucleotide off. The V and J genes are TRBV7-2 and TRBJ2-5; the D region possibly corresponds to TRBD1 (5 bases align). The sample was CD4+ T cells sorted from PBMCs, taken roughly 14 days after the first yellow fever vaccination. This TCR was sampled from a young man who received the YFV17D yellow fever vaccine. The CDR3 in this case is CASSLRQYQTQYF. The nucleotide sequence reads TGTGCCAGCAGCTTACGACAGTACCAGACCCAGTACTTC.